The TCR beta chain under discussion was sequenced for a study of T cells in Graves' hyperthyroidism and ophthalmopathy (dated by TCRdb to the late 2010s). Context from the whole study: Peripheral blood was sampled at the time of initial diagnosis, prior to any treatment. A discovery cohort of about a hundred patients, roughly 43 with Graves' ophthalmopathy and fewer than 65 with stable Graves' hyperthyroidism, was used to find distinguishing TCR V-J signatures. According to the paper, TCR Vbeta CDR3 sequencing was carried out on 135 peripheral blood samples, which came from fewer than 50 ophthalmopathy, around 74 hyperthyroidism and some 17 progressor patients. For training and testing, the roughly 100 patients in the discovery cohort were randomly divided in a 7:3 ratio. Once sampling was done, hyperthyroidism patients were given methimazole at a starting dose of 30 mg daily, whereas ophthalmopathy patients were given high-dose intravenous methylprednisolone. The study also compared thyroid tissue and blood T-cell repertoires from roughly six Graves' hyperthyroidism patients. Whether ophthalmopathy could be predicted prospectively was tested in an independent validation cohort made up of about 18 hyperthyroidism patients plus 17 patients who later progressed to ophthalmopathy.

TCR beta CDR3 regions were amplified from RNA transcripts. The TCR CDR3 was subjected to a first round of RT-PCR using the HTBI primer set and the Qiagen OneStep RT-PCR kit. A second multiplex PCR round built the libraries, followed by size selection and purification. Libraries were sequenced paired-end with 100 bp reads on an Illumina HiSeq2000. The authors processed their data as follows. SOAPnuke was used to process the raw data, removing reads that contained adapters or uncalled bases, had a mean Phred below 15, or lacked an exact match to the constant primer or identifier. COPE v1.2.5 was used to merge high-quality paired reads, and clonotypes were defined as unique nucleotide sequences. Clonotypes were aligned to IMGT TRBV, TRBD and TRBJ reference segments using MiTCR v1.1. Only V-J combinations with frequency above 0.0001, covering about 99% of repertoires, were analysed. A TCS score was defined as the ratio of F50 (clonal expansion) to E x V (chaos), with BLOSUM62-based TCRdist applied between CDR3 peptides within each V-J. Welch's t-statistics and random forest reduced around 550 V-J features to 13, which were used in a naive Bayes classifier (R e1071). TCRdb reanalyzed the raw reads on its own, using fastp at Q25 for trimming and MiXCR for clone calling, and kept in-frame beta chains. Every distinct CDR3 protein forms one entry, paired with its most common genes and DNA. Here the V and J calls rest on TCRdb's processing, not on the authors' analysis. Across this sample there are 270,000 or so distinct CDR3 sequences, with 25% seen only once. The top ten hold about 30% of the sample.

The research as a whole found: Most expanded thyroid clonotypes (frequency above 0.001) were also detected in blood, suggesting blood repertoires may reflect thyroid immune responses. In validation, the model predicted progression to ophthalmopathy a median of around six months before onset, with approximately 70% sensitivity and roughly 73% specificity. Sample size was not statistically predetermined, and blinding of investigators to group allocation was not performed. In cross-validation, a model built on a 13 V-J signature told ophthalmopathy apart from stable hyperthyroidism with 87.88% sensitivity and around 84% specificity, and in testing the same model reached 80%/75%.

Hyperthyroidism patients were aged 18 to 65 years and newly diagnosed, with disease duration of less than 2 months. The study excluded patients with uncontrolled infections, other autoimmune diseases, pregnancy or lactation. Clinical symptoms, serum thyroxine and TRAb, thyroid ultrasound, and orbital computed tomography formed the basis for the diagnoses. Blood from progressor patients was collected at the time of first diagnosis with hyperthyroidism, before any ophthalmopathy symptoms had appeared. PBMCs were separated from approximately 9.9 ml of fresh peripheral blood using Ficoll-Paque density gradient centrifugation. Progressor patients were defined as those initially diagnosed with Graves' hyperthyroidism in whom ophthalmopathy developed during follow-up. Total RNA was extracted using Trizol reagent, and RNA quality was assessed on an Agilent 2100 Bioanalyzer. CDR1 and CDR2, per the germline V gene, are SGHRS and YFSETQ. The CDR3 runs 14 residues from the cysteine to the phenylalanine. Of the read, only the CDR3 DNA is kept; its 42 bases are in frame from base 1.

On this clonotype itself: The antigen it recognizes is unknown. Being one base from a much bigger clone, this may be a read error.

Recombination joined TRBV5-1 with TRBJ2-5, with a tentative D gene TRBD1 over 6 matching bases. Sequencing was performed on blood. This TCR came from a man aged 40-50 years with Graves' hyperthyroidism that later progressed to Graves' ophthalmopathy. The encoded CDR3 is CASGLGHLQETQYF. The bases read TGCGCCAGCGGCTTGGGACACCTCCAAGAGACCCAGTACTTC.